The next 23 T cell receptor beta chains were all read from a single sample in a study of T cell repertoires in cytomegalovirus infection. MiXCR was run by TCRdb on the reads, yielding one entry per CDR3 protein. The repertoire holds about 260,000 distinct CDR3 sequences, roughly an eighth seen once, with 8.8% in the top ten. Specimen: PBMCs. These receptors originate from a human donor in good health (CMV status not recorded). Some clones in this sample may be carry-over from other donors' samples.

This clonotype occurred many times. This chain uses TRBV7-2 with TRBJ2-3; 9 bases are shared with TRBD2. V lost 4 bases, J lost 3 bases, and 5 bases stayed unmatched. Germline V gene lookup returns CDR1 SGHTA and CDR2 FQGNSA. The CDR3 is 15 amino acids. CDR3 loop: CASSSFAGGTDTQYF. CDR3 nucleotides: TGTGCCAGCAGCTCTTTTGCGGGGGGGACAGATACGCAGTATTTT.

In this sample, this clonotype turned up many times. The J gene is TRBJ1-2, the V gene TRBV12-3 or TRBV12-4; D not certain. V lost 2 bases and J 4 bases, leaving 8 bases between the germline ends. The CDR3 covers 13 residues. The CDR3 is CASSLFGGYGYTF. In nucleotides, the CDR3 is TGTGCCAGCAGTTTATTTGGAGGCTATGGCTACACCTTC.

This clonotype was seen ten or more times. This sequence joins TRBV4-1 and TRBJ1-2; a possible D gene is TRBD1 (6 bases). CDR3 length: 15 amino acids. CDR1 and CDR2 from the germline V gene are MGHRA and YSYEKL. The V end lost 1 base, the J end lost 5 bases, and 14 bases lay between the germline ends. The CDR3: CASSQGDKGGYGYTF. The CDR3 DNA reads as TGCGCCAGCAGCCAAGGGGACAAAGGCGGGTATGGCTACACCTTC.

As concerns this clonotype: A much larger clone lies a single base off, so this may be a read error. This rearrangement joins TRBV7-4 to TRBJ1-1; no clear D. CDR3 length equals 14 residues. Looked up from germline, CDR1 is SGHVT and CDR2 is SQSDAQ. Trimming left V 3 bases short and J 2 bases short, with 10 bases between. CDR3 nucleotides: TGTGCCAGCAGCTTTGGGGAGACAAACACTGAAGCTTTCTTT. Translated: CASSFGETNTEAFF. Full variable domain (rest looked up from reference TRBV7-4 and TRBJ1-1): GAGVSQSPRYKVAKRGRDVALRCDSISGHVTLYWYRQTLGQGSEVLTYSQSDAQRDKSGRPSGRFSAERPERSVSTLKIQRTEQGDSAVYLCASSFGETNTEAFFGQGTRLTVV.

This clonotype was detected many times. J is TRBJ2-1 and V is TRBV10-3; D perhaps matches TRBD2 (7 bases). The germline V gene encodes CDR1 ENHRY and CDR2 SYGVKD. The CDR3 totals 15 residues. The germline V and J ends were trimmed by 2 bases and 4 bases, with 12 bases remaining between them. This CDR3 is CAISEKAGTYNEQFF. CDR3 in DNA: TGTGCCATCAGTGAGAAAGCGGGGACATACAATGAGCAGTTCTTC.

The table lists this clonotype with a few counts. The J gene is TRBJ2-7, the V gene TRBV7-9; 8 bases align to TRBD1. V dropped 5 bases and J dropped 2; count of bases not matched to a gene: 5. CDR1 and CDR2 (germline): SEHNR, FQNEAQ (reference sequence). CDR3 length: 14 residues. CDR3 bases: TGTGCCAGCAGCGAAATACAGGGGGCCTACGAGCAGTACTTC. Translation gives CASSEIQGAYEQYF.

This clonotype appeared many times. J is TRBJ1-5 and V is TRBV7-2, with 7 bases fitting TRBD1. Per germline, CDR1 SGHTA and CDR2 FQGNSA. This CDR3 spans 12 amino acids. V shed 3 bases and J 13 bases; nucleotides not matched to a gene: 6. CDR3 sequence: CASSFYGQEQHF. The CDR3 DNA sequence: TGTGCCAGCAGCTTTTACGGACAGGAGCAGCATTTT. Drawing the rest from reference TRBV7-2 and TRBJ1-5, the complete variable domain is GAGVSQSPSNKVTEKGKDVELRCDPISGHTALYWYRQSLGQGLEFLIYFQGNSAPDKSGLPSDRFSAERTGGSVSTLTIQRTQQEDSAVYLCASSFYGQEQHFGDGTRLSIL.

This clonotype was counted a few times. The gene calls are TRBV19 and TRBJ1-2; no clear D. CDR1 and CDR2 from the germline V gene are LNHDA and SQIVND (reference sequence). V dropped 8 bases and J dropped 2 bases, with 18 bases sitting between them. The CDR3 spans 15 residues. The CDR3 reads CASRSSAKINYGYTF. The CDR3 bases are TGTGCCAGTCGATCGTCAGCAAAAATAAACTATGGCTACACCTTC.

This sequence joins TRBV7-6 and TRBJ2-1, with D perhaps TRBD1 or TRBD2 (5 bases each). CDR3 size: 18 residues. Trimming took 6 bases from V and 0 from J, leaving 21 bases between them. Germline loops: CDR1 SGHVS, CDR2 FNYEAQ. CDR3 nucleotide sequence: TGTGCCAGCAGTTCGTTAGTGGTTCCAGGGAGCTCCTACAATGAGCAGTTCTTC. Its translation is CASSSLVVPGSSYNEQFF.

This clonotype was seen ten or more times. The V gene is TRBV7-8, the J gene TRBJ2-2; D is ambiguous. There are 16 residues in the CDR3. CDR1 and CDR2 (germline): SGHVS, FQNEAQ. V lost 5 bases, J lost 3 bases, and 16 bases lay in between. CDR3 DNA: TGTGCCAGCAGCCAATTACGGGTCACGCACACCGGGGAGCTGTTTTTT. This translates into CASSQLRVTHTGELFF.

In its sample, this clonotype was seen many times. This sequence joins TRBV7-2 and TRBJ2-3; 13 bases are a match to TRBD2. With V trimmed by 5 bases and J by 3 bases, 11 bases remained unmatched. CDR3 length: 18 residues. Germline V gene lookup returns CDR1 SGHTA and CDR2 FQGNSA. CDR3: CASSHQPKTSGRTDTQYF. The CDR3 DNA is TGTGCCAGCAGCCACCAACCGAAGACTAGCGGGAGGACAGATACGCAGTATTTT. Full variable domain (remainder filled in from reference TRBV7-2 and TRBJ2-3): GAGVSQSPSNKVTEKGKDVELRCDPISGHTALYWYRQSLGQGLEFLIYFQGNSAPDKSGLPSDRFSAERTGGSVSTLTIQRTQQEDSAVYLCASSHQPKTSGRTDTQYFGPGTRLTVL.

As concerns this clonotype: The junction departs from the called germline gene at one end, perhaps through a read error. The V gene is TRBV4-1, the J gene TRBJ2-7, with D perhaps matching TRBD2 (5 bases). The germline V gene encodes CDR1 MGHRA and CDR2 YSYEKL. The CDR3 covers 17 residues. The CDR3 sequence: CASSQERETGSSYKQYF. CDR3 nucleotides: TGCGCCAGCAGCCAAGAGAGGGAGACGGGAAGCTCCTACAAGCAGTACTTC.

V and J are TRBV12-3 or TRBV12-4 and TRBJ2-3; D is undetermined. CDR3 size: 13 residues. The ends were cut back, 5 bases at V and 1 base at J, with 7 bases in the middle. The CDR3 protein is CASSASGTDTQYF. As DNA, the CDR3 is TGTGCCAGCAGTGCAAGTGGCACAGATACGCAGTATTTT.

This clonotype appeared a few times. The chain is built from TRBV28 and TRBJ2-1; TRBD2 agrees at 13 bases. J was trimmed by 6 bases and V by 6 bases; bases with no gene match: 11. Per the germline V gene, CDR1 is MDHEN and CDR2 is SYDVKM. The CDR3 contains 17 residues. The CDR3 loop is CASRLALAGGKGNEQFF. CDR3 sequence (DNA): TGTGCCAGCAGGCTGGCACTAGCGGGAGGGAAGGGCAATGAGCAGTTCTTC.

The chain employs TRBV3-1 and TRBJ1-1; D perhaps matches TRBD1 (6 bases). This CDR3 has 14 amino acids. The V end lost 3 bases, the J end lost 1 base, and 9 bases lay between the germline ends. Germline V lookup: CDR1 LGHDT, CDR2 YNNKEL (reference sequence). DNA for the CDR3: TGTGCCAGCAGCCACTTGGACAGGAACACTGAAGCTTTCTTT. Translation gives CASSHLDRNTEAFF.

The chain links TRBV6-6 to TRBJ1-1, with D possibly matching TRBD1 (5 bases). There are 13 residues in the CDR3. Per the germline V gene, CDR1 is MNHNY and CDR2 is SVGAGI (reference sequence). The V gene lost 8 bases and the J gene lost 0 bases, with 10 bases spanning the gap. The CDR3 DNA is TGTGCCAGCGGTAGGGGATTGAACACTGAAGCTTTCTTT. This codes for CASGRGLNTEAFF.

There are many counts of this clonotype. The CDR3 nucleotides are TGTGCCAGCAGACGAGGGCAGTTGGGCAATCAGCCCCAGCATTTT. The encoded protein is CASRRGQLGNQPQHF. V and J are TRBV28 and TRBJ1-5; no reliable D call. V was trimmed by 6 bases and J by 2 bases, leaving 14 bases between them. This CDR3 has 15 amino acids. The germline V gene has CDR1 MDHEN and CDR2 SYDVKM.

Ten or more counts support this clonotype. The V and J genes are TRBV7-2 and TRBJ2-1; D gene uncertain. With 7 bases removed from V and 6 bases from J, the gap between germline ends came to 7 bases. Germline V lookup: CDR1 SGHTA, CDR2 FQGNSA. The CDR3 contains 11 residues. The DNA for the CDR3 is TGTGCCAGCACCTTCTCCAATGAGCAGTTCTTC. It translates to CASTFSNEQFF.

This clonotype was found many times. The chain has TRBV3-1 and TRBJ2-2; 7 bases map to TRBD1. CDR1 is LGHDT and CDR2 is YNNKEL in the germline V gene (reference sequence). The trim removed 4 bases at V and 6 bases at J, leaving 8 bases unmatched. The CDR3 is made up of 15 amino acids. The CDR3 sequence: CASSPYRTGPGELFF. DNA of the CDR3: TGTGCCAGCAGCCCCTACCGGACAGGTCCCGGGGAGCTGTTTTTT.

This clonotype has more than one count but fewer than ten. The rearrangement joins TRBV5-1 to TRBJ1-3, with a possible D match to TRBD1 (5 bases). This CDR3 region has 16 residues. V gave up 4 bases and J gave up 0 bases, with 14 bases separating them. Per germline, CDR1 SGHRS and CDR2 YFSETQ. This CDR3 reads CASSPGPTSSGNTIYF. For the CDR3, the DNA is TGCGCCAGCAGCCCGGGACCGACGAGCTCTGGAAACACCATATATTTT.

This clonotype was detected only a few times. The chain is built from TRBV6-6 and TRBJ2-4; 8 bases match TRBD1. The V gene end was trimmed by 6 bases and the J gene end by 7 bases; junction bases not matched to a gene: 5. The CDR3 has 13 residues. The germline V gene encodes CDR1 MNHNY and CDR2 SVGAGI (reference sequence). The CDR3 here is CASRSGGWNIQYF. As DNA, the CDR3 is TGTGCCAGCAGGTCAGGGGGCTGGAACATTCAGTACTTC.

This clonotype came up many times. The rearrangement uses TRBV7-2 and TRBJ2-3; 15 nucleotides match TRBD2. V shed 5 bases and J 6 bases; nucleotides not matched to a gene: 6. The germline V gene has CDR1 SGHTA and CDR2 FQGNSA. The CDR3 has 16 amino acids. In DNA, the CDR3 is TGTGCCAGCAGCGAGGGACTAGCGGGAGGCATGGATACGCAGTATTTT. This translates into CASSEGLAGGMDTQYF. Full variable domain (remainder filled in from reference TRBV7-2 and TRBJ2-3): GAGVSQSPSNKVTEKGKDVELRCDPISGHTALYWYRQSLGQGLEFLIYFQGNSAPDKSGLPSDRFSAERTGGSVSTLTIQRTQQEDSAVYLCASSEGLAGGMDTQYFGPGTRLTVL.

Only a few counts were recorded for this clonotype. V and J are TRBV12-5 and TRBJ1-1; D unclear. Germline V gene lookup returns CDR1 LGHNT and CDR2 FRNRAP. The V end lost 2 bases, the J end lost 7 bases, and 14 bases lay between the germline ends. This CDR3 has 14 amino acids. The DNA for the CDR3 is TGTGCTAGTGGTTTGAGTCGCGAGGCCGGTGAAGCTTTCTTT. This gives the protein CASGLSREAGEAFF.